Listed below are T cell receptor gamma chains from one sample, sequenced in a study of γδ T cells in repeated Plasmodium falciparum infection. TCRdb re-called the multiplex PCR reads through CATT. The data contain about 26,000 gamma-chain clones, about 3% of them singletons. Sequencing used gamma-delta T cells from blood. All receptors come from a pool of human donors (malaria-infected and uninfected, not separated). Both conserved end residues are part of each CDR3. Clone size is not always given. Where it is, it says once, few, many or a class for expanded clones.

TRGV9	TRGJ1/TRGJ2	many	CALWGSYKKLF	TGTGCCTTGTGGGGGTCTTATAAGAAACTCTTT
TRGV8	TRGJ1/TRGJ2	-	CATWDRGGAHYYKKLF	TGTGCCACCTGGGACCGGGGAGGGGCACATTATTATAAGAAACTCTTT
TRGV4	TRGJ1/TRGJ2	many	CATWDLHYKKLF	TGTGCCACCTGGGATCTGCATTATAAGAAACTCTTT
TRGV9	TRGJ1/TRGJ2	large	CALWEPIGNKKLF	TGTGCCTTGTGGGAGCCTATCGGGAATAAGAAACTCTTT
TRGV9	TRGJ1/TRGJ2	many	CALWEANPRYKKLF	TGTGCCTTGTGGGAGGCGAATCCTCGGTATAAGAAACTCTTT
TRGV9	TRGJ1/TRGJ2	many	CALWEPNGYKKLF	TGTGCCTTGTGGGAACCGAATGGTTATAAGAAACTCTTT
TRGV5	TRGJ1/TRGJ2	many	CATWDRPKLCRKKLF	TGTGCCACCTGGGACAGGCCAAAACTCTGCCGGAAGAAACTCTTT
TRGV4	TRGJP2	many	CATWDGLGSDWIKTF	TGTGCCACCTGGGATGGGCTCGGTAGTGATTGGATCAAGACGTTT
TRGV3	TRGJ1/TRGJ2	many	CATWDRRNHYYKKLF	TGTGCCACCTGGGACAGGCGGAACCATTATTATAAGAAACTCTTT
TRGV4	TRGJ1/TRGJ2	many	CATWGHVYYKKLF	TGTGCCACCTGGGGCCATGTTTATTATAAGAAACTCTTT
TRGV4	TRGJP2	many	CATWCPILSSDWIKTF	TGTGCCACCTGGTGCCCCATCCTCAGTAGTGATTGGATCAAGACGTTT
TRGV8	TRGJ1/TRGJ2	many	CATWDRFPYYKKLF	TGTGCCACCTGGGATAGATTCCCTTATTATAAGAAACTCTTT
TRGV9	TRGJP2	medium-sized	CALWEVHGDWIKTF	TGTGCCTTGTGGGAGGTGCACGGTGATTGGATCAAGACGTTT
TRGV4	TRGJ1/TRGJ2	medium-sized	CATWDRPYYKKLF	TGTGCCACCTGGGATAGACCTTATTATAAGAAACTCTTT
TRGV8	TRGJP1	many	CATWDRPLLESSGWFKIF	TGTGCCACCTGGGATAGGCCTCTATTAGAGTCGTCTGGTTGGTTCAAGATATTT
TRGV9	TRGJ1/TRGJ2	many	CALWDPWNYKKLF	TGTGCCTTGTGGGACCCATGGAATTATAAGAAACTCTTT
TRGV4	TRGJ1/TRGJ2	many	CATWDGPGNYYKKLF	TGTGCCACCTGGGATGGGCCTGGGAATTATTATAAGAAACTCTTT
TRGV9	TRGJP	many	CALWEVQSELGKKIEVF	TGTGCCTTGTGGGAGGTGCAATCCGAGTTGGGCAAAAAAATCGAGGTATTT
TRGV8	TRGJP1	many	CATWVYTTGWFKIF	TGTGCCACCTGGGTGTATACCACTGGTTGGTTCAAGATATTT
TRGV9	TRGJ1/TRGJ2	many	CALWEVHEVDRNYYKKLF	TGTGCCTTGTGGGAGGTGCACGAGGTAGATCGGAATTATTATAAGAAACTCTTT
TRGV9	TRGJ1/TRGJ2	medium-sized	CALWELCKKLF	TGTGCCTTGTGGGAGTTGTGCAAGAAACTCTTT
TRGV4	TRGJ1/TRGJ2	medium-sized	CATWDGFEKLF	TGTGCCACCTGGGATGGTTTCGAGAAACTCTTT
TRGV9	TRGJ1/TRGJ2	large	CALWEVNYYKKLF	TGTGCCTTGTGGGAGGTGAATTATTATAAGAAACTCTTT
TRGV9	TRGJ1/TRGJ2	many	CALWEVRYYYKKLF	TGTGCCTTGTGGGAGGTGCGGTACTATTATAAGAAACTCTTT
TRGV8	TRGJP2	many	CATTERIKTF	TGTGCCACTACGGAACGGATCAAGACGTTT
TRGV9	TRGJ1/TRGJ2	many	CALWEVRRYKKLF	TGTGCCTTGTGGGAGGTGCGTAGATATAAGAAACTCTTT
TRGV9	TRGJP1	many	CALWDTNDTTGWFKIF	TGTGCCTTGTGGGACACTAATGATACCACTGGTTGGTTCAAGATATTT
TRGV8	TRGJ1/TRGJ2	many	CATWDKTNYYKKLF	TGTGCCACCTGGGATAAAACGAATTATTATAAGAAACTCTTT
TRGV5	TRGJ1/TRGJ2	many	CATWDRLDYKKLF	TGTGCCACCTGGGACAGGCTCGATTATAAGAAACTCTTT
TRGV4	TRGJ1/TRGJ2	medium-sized	CATWDGPYYKKLF	TGTGCCACCTGGGATGGCCCTTATTATAAGAAACTCTTT
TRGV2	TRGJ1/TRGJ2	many	CATWDQDYKKLF	TGTGCCACCTGGGACCAGGATTATAAGAAACTCTTT
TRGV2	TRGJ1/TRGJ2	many	CATWDAPKQKLF	TGTGCCACCTGGGACGCCCCGAAGCAGAAACTCTTT
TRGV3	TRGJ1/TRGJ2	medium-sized	CATWGGYYKKLF	TGTGCCACCTGGGGGGGTTATTATAAGAAACTCTTT
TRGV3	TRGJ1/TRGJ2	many	CATWDRPIPYYKKLF	TGTGCCACCTGGGACAGACCTATACCCTATTATAAGAAACTCTTT
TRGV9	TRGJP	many	CALWEVQQELGKKIKVF	TGTGCCTTGTGGGAGGTGCAGCAAGAGTTGGGCAAAAAAATCAAGGTATTT
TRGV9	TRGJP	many	CALWEVQPELGKKIKVF	TGTGCCTTGTGGGAGGTGCAGCCAGAGTTGGGCAAAAAAATCAAGGTATTT
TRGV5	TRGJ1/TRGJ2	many	CATWDSPAYYKKLF	TGTGCCACCTGGGACAGCCCCGCTTATTATAAGAAACTCTTT
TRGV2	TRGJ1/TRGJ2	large	CATWVYYKKLF	TGTGCCACCTGGGTATATTATAAGAAACTCTTT
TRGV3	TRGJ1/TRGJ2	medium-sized	CATWDRRIFYYKKLF	TGTGCCACCTGGGACAGGCGAATCTTCTATTATAAGAAACTCTTT
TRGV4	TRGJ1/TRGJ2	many	CATWDGPLMGYKKLF	TGTGCCACCTGGGACGGGCCCCTGATGGGTTATAAGAAACTCTTT
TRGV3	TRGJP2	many	CATWRSDWIKTF	TGTGCCACCTGGCGCAGTGATTGGATCAAGACGTTT
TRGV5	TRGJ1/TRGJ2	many	CATWIFPNYYKKLF	TGTGCCACCTGGATATTCCCGAATTATTATAAGAAACTCTTT
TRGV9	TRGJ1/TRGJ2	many	CALWEVQNYYKKLF	TGTGCCTTGTGGGAGGTCCAGAATTATTATAAGAAACTCTTT
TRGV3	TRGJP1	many	CATWDRRWFKIF	TGTGCCACCTGGGACCGACGTTGGTTCAAGATATTT
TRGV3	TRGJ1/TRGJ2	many	CATWDSLACYKKLF	TGTGCCACCTGGGACAGCTTGGCTTGTTATAAGAAACTCTTT
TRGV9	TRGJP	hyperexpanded	CALWEVKELGKKIKVF	TGTGCCTTGTGGGAGGTGAAAGAGTTGGGCAAAAAAATCAAGGTATTT
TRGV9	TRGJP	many	CALWESFELGKKIKVF	TGTGCCTTGTGGGAGAGCTTCGAGTTGGGCAAAAAAATCAAGGTATTT
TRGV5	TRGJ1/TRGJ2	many	CATWDRNYYKKLF	TGTGCCACCTGGGACAGAAATTATTATAAGAAACTCTTT
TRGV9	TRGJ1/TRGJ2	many	CALWDPYYYKKLF	TGTGCCTTGTGGGATCCATATTATTATAAGAAACTCTTT
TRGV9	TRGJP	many	CALWEVLGKKIKVF	TGTGCCTTGTGGGAGGTGTTGGGCAAAAAAATCAAGGTATTT
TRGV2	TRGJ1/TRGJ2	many	CATWDGQGNYYKKLF	TGTGCCACCTGGGACGGGCAAGGGAATTATTATAAGAAACTCTTT
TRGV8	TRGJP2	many	CATWDSRDWIKTF	TGTGCCACCTGGGATAGTCGTGATTGGATCAAGACGTTT
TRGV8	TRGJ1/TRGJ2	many	CATWDRIGKLF	TGTGCCACCTGGGATAGAATAGGGAAACTCTTT
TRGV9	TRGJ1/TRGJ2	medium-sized	CALWEELQNYYKKLF	TGTGCCTTGTGGGAGGAACTCCAGAATTATTATAAGAAACTCTTT
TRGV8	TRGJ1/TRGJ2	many	CATWDRSYYKKLF	TGTGCCACCTGGGATAGGAGTTATTATAAGAAACTCTTT
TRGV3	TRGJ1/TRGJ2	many	CATWTQINYYKKLF	TGTGCCACCTGGACCCAGATTAACTATTATAAGAAACTCTTT